This entry lists 12 T cell receptor beta chains sequenced from one sample in a study of persistence of HIV-infected CD4 T cells. These TCRs' antigens remain unknown. Cells were stimulated nonspecifically with anti-CD3/anti-CD28 magnetic beads. Responding CD4+ T cells were sorted by upregulation of both CD40 ligand and CD69. Sequencing used immunoSEQ version 4 in survey mode. Libraries were prepared by immunoSEQ multiplex PCR; TCRdb keeps only in-frame clonotypes and omits some of them. The table shows fewer than 50,000 clones, with 90% to 95% occurring only once. Sequenced material: CD4+ T cells sorted from PBMCs after approximately 19-hour stimulation, taken from a patient who received antiretroviral therapy. The receptors were gathered from an adult man with HIV who was CMV-seropositive.

The rearrangement uses TRBV7-2 and TRBJ1-5; D remains unclear. V lost 4 bases and J 2 bases, leaving 15 bases between the germline ends. This CDR3 has 16 amino acids. From germline, CDR1 is SGHTA and CDR2 FQGNSA. The CDR3 protein is CASSSSSQYGNQPQHF. The CDR3 DNA reads as TGTGCCAGCAGCTCAAGTTCACAGTACGGCAATCAGCCCCAGCATTTT.

The rearrangement links TRBV11-3 to TRBJ2-1; tentatively, D is TRBD2 (6 bases). The V end was cut by 5 bases, the J end by 5 bases, with 13 bases between. The CDR3 is made up of 14 amino acids. Germline-derived CDR1 and CDR2 are SGHNT and YENEEA. In nucleotides, the CDR3 is TGTGCCAGCAGCCGCCGGGACTTGAACAATGAGCAGTTCTTC. Translation gives CASSRRDLNNEQFF.

This chain links TRBV11-3 with TRBJ2-2; D might be TRBD2 (6 bases). The CDR3 totals 15 residues. The V gene's germline CDR1 is SGHNT and CDR2 YENEEA. V was pared by 5 bases and J by 3 bases, with 13 bases between. The CDR3 DNA reads as TGTGCCAGCAGCCCAATCGCGGGGTACACCGGGGAGCTGTTTTTT. Protein product: CASSPIAGYTGELFF.

The J gene is TRBJ2-7, the V gene TRBV10-3; D is ambiguous. The CDR3 consists of 13 residues. The germline V gene has CDR1 ENHRY and CDR2 SYGVKD. Trimming removed 3 bases from V and 4 bases from J, with 10 bases in between. The CDR3 region is CAISELDGYEQYF. The CDR3 coding sequence is TGTGCCATCAGTGAACTGGACGGGTACGAGCAGTACTTC.

The chain has TRBV7-8 and TRBJ2-1, with D possibly being TRBD2 (7 bases). Looked up from germline, CDR1 is SGHVS and CDR2 is FQNEAQ. The V end was cut by 7 bases, the J end by 1 base, with 17 bases between. The CDR3 has 16 amino acids. DNA of the CDR3: TGTGCCAGCAAACGAGGAGGGGGGGCTTCCTACAATGAGCAGTTCTTC. Protein: CASKRGGGASYNEQFF. Looking up the rest from reference TRBV7-8 and TRBJ2-1 gives the full variable domain: GAGVSQSPRYKVAKRGQDVALRCDPISGHVSLFWYQQALGQGPEFLTYFQNEAQLDKSGLPSDRFFAERPEGSVSTLKIQRTQQEDSAVYLCASKRGGGASYNEQFFGPGTRLTVL.

The rearrangement joins TRBV6-4 to TRBJ2-3; 7 nucleotides align to TRBD2. CDR1 and CDR2 (germline): MRHNA, SNTAGT. The junction had 5 bases not matched to a gene; V was cut back by 2 bases and J by 0 bases. The CDR3 length is 16 residues. The CDR3 DNA sequence: TGTGCCAGCAGTGACGGGGCGGGGGTCAGCACAGATACGCAGTATTTT. Protein product: CASSDGAGVSTDTQYF.

The CDR3 region is CATSDPQGRIKGDTQYF. The CDR3 region has the DNA TGTGCCACCAGTGACCCCCAGGGACGGATTAAAGGAGATACGCAGTATTTT. The gene calls are TRBV24-1 and TRBJ2-3, with D tentatively TRBD1 or TRBD2 (5 bases each). Trimming cost V 4 bases and J 5 bases, with 21 bases left between them. CDR3 size: 17 residues. Germline V gives CDR1 KGHDR, CDR2 SFDVKD.

J is TRBJ2-7 and V is TRBV19, with D possibly being TRBD1 (6 bases). Trimming cost V 4 bases and J 2 bases, with 24 bases left between them. The germline gives CDR1 LNHDA, CDR2 SQIVND (reference sequence). The CDR3 consists of 18 residues. CDR3 protein: CASSRGIRGPRSTYEQYF. The CDR3 nucleotides read TGTGCCAGTAGTAGGGGGATCAGGGGCCCCCGCAGCACCTACGAGCAGTACTTC.

This chain joins TRBV19 and TRBJ2-3; 8 bases align to TRBD1. V shed 4 bases and J 11 bases; nucleotides not matched to a gene: 5. Germline V lookup: CDR1 LNHDA, CDR2 SQIVND (reference sequence). The CDR3 is made up of 12 amino acids. For the CDR3, the DNA is TGTGCCAGTAGTACGAGACAGGGGCAGCAGTATTTT. Its translation is CASSTRQGQQYF.

The J gene is TRBJ1-5, the V gene TRBV7-2, with TRBD1 as a possible D gene (6 bases). The CDR3 extends over 15 amino acids. Trimming removed 3 bases from V and 0 bases from J, with 9 bases in between. CDR1 and CDR2 from the germline V gene are SGHTA and FQGNSA. In nucleotides, the CDR3 is TGTGCCAGCAGCTTCGAGGGGGATAGCAATCAGCCCCAGCATTTT. Protein product: CASSFEGDSNQPQHF. Full variable domain (remainder filled in from reference TRBV7-2 and TRBJ1-5): GAGVSQSPSNKVTEKGKDVELRCDPISGHTALYWYRQSLGQGLEFLIYFQGNSAPDKSGLPSDRFSAERTGGSVSTLTIQRTQQEDSAVYLCASSFEGDSNQPQHFGDGTRLSIL.

A few counts support this clone. The chain recombines TRBV3-1 (or the pseudogene TRBV3-2) with TRBJ1-2; the D is unclear. V lost 4 bases and J 7 bases, leaving 10 bases between the germline ends. The CDR3 sequence is 12 residues long. CDR1 is LGHDT, CDR2 YNNKEL, per germline (reference sequence). The CDR3 sequence: CASSLPDGGYTF. The CDR3 nucleotides read TGTGCCAGCAGCCTCCCGGACGGTGGCTACACCTTC.

The V gene is TRBV5-1, the J gene TRBJ2-3; tentatively, D is TRBD1 (5 bases). With 4 bases removed from V and 0 bases from J, the gap between germline ends came to 9 bases. Per the germline V gene, CDR1 is SGHRS and CDR2 is YFSETQ. The CDR3 is 14 residues long. The CDR3, as DNA: TGCGCCAGCAGCCCAGGGATAAGCACAGATACGCAGTATTTT. Encoded protein: CASSPGISTDTQYF.